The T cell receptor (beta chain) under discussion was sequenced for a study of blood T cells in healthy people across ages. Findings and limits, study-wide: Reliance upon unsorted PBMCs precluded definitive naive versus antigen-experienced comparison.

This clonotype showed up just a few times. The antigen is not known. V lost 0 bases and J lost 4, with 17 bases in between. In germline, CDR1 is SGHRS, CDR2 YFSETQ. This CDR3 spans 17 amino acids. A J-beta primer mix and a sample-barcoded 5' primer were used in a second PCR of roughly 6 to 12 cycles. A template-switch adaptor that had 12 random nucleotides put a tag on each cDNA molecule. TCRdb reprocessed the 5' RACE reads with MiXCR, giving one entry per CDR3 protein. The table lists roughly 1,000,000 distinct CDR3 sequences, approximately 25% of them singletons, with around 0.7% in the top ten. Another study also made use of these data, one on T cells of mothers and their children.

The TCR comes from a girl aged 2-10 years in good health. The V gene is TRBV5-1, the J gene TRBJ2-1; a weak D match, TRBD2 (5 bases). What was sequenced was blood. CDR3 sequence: CASSLAEGNGYYNEQFF. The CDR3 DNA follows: TGCGCCAGCAGCTTGGCCGAGGGAAATGGGTATTACAATGAGCAGTTCTTC.